This T cell receptor (beta chain) was captured by sequencing in a study of blood T cell repertoires in COVID-19. Study information: PBMCs, B-cell-depleted T cells, or T cells provided the cDNA or gDNA that made up the material.

Original methodology: Researchers report that nucleated cell counts were estimated from reference gene primer amplification. Using immunoSEQ multiplex PCR, the repertoire was profiled, and TCRdb retains in-frame clones only, with some absent. The V and J calls and the clone size are those of that table, but D and trimming were determined from the DNA. The repertoire holds tens of thousands of clones, with 89% as singletons. The CDR3 is 13 amino acids. Trimming cost V 3 bases and J 7 bases; bases outside gene matches: 0. Germline values: CDR1 LNHDA, CDR2 SQIVND (reference sequence). Sequencing was performed on peripheral blood. This clonotype was obtained from a man aged 60-69 years with COVID-19, enrolled during active disease. This chain uses TRBV19 with TRBJ1-6; 7 nucleotides agree with TRBD1. The CDR3 reads CASSMTGNSPLHF. The CDR3 coding sequence is TGTGCCAGTAGTATGACAGGGAATTCACCCCTCCACTTT.